This paragraph covers one TCR beta chain sequence. Its target antigen remains unknown. Nothing much larger sits one base from this clone, and base qualities are not available. This specimen belongs to a study of blood T cell repertoires in COVID-19 (dated by TCRdb to about 2020). About the study as a whole: Samples covering the acute and convalescent phases of COVID-19 were provided by collaborators in the United States, Italy and Spain. Samples were obtained from the ongoing ImmuneRACE study (first 160 participants) and from 1,000 to 1,500 subjects provided by 6 global collaborators. Nearly every sample came with metadata listing a de-identified subject ID, COVID-19 status, age in years and sex. The material from the prospective study consisted of cDNA or gDNA derived from T cells, B-cell-depleted T cells, or PBMCs. The repertoires were made available in a free public database intended to serve as a resource for research on the immune response to SARS-CoV-2. Deeply sampled blood TCRbeta repertoires from subjects exposed to, actively infected with, or recovered from COVID-19 were included in the dataset. Where HLA class I and class II types were available, the types were taken from metadata supplied by the sample provider, not from assay-based typing. Study-wide conclusions, independent of this receptor: Clinical and demographic metadata were provided uncurated, with the amount varying by source and participant.

From a lookup of the germline V gene, CDR1 and CDR2 are MGHRA and YSYEKL. The CDR3 spans 13 residues, from the cysteine through the phenylalanine. This entry keeps only the CDR3 DNA: 39 bases, framed from base 1. V is cut by 1 base and J by 12 bases, and the space between the germline ends is 16 bases. TCRbeta CDR3 regions were amplified from genomic DNA using the immunoSEQ Assay, a bias-controlled multiplex PCR. Regarding the original processing steps: Nucleated cell counts per sample were estimated from amplification of reference gene primers within the assay. Sequence reads were collapsed and filtered to measure the absolute abundance of every unique TCRbeta CDR3 rearrangement. For each sample, productive Simpson clonality was calculated by taking the square root of Simpson's diversity index across productive rearrangements. TCRdb retrieved this table from immuneACCESS and kept in-frame rearrangements only. Not all clones are present; in checked studies, unresolved V genes account for under half, and no reason is known for the remainder. The V and J calls and clone size were taken over from that table, and D and trimming were inferred from the DNA. The sample contains about 170,000 clones, roughly 93% of them found a single time. Jointly, the top ten make up approximately 5% of the sample.

In Seattle, one collaborating source enrolled patients while the infection was active and tracked those patients longitudinally over the course of disease. The collaborating institutions used their own protocols to collect whole blood in K2EDTA tubes. Collaborator samples were shipped for TCRbeta analysis as frozen whole blood, isolated PBMCs, or DNA extracted from either sample type. The sequence was obtained from a man between 18 and 29 years old with COVID-19, enrolled during active disease. The sample comprised peripheral blood. The V gene is TRBV4-1 and the J gene is TRBJ2-7; TRBD1 could be the D gene, as 6 bases match. The CDR3 is CASSQGYQGMRYF. The nucleotide sequence reads as follows: TGCGCCAGCAGCCAAGGGTATCAGGGGATGCGGTACTTC.